This TCR beta chain was identified during a study of monozygotic twins with inflammatory bowel disease. General study findings and limits: Repertoire similarity did not separate concordant from discordant twins, possibly from limited power. Some repertoire variability may stem from patients' differing immunosuppressive treatments. A reduction in TCRbeta diversity (inverse Simpson) was seen in IBD patients relative to healthy co-twins.

Each donor gave 2.5 to 3 ml of peripheral blood. A remark on this clonotype: The target antigen is unknown.

From the 5' RACE reads, TCRdb lists one entry per CDR3 protein and no DNA. The sample table sets out roughly 120,000 distinct CDR3 sequences. Input material: blood. The TCR was taken from a human donor with ulcerative colitis or Crohn's disease, or a healthy co-twin of an affected twin (not recorded which).

The CDR3 protein is CASSLAGADQPQHF. This chain connects TRBV7-2 to TRBJ1-5; absent DNA, TCRdb's TRBD1 call cannot be checked. The germline V gene encodes CDR1 SGHTA and CDR2 FQGNSA. This CDR3 spans 14 amino acids.